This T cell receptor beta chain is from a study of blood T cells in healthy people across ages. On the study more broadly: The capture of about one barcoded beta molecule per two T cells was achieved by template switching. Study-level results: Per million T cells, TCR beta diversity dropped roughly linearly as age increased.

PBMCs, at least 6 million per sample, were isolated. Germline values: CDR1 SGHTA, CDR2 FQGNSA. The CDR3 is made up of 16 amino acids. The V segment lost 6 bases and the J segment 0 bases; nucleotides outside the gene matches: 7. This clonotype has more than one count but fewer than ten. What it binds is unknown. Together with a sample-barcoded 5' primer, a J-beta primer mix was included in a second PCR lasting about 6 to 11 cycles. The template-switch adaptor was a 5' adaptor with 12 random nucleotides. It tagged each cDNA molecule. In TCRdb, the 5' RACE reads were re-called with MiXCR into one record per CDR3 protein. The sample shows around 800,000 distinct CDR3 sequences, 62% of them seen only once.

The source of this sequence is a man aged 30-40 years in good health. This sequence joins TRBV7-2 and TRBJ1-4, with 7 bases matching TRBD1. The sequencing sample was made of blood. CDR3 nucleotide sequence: TGTGCCAGCAGGGCGGGACAGAGCACAACTAATGAAAAACTGTTTTTT. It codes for CASRAGQSTTNEKLFF.